This TCR beta chain emerged from a study of cytomegalovirus exposure and HLA in healthy donors. Using immunoSEQ multiplex PCR, the repertoire was profiled, and TCRdb retains in-frame clones only, with some absent. The sample contains 200,000 to 300,000 clones, around 88% of which appear only once. The donors were part of the validation cohort, which consisted of about 120 subjects and was separate from the first cohort of 600 to 850 subjects. The CDR3 contains 14 residues. CDR1 is SGHAT and CDR2 is FQNNGV in the germline V gene. Deletions cut 1 base from V and 3 bases from J, with 10 bases between. Study-wide findings and caveats: Researchers counted 164 TCR beta chains as cytomegalovirus-associated. The classifier reportedly diagnosed cytomegalovirus status with high sensitivity and specificity. In the roughly 120 validation repertoires, a later analysis found that first-cohort TCR clusters tended to co-occur.

Only one count was recorded for this clone. Its matching antigen is unknown. This receptor was identified in a woman in her twenties or thirties in good health and CMV-seropositive. This chain uses TRBV11-2 with TRBJ2-7; a weak D match, TRBD2 (6 bases). Sample: PBMCs. Here the CDR3 reads CASSLAIGGYEQYF. The CDR3 DNA follows: TGTGCCAGCAGCTTAGCGATCGGGGGCTACGAGCAGTACTTC.